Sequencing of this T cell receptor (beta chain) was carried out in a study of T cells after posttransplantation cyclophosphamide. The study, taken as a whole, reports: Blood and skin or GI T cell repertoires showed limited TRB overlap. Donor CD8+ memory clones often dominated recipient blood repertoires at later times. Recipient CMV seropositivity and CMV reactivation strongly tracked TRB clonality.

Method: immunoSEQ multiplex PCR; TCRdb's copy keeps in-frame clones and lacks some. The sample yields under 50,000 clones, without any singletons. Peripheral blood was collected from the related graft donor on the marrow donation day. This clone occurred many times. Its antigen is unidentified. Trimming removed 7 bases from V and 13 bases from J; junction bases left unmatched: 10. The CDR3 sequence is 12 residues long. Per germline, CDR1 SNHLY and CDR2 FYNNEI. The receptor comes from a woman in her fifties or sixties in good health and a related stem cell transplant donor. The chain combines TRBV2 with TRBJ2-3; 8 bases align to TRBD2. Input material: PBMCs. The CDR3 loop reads CASTTQAGVKYF. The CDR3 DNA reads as TGTGCCAGCACCACCCAAGCGGGGGTTAAGTATTTT.